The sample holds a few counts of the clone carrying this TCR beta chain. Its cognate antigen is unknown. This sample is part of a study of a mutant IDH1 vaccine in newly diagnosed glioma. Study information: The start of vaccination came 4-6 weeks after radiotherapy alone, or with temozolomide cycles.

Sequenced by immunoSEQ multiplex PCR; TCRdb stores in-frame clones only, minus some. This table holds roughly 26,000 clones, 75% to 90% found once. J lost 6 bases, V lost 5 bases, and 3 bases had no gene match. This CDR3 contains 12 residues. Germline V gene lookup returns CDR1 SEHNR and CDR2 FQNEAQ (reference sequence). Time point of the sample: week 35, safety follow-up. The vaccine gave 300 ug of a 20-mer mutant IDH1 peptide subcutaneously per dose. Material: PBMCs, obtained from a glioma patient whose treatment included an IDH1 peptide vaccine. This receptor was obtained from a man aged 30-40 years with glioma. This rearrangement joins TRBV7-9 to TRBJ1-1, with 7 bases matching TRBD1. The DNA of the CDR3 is TGTGCCAGCAGCCCCGGGACAGCTGAAGCTTTCTTT. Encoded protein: CASSPGTAEAFF.